The 29 T cell receptor beta chains listed next were all sequenced from one sample in a study of blood T cell repertoires in COVID-19. Sequenced by immunoSEQ multiplex PCR; TCRdb stores in-frame clones only, minus some. The table shows 200,000 to 250,000 clones, with approximately 90% occurring only once. Sequencing used peripheral blood. These receptors originate from a young man who had recovered from COVID-19.

V is TRBV5-1 and J is TRBJ2-2, with 9 bases lining up with TRBD2. This CDR3 region has 16 residues. V shed 3 bases and J 0 bases; nucleotides not matched to a gene: 3. The V gene's germline CDR1 is SGHRS and CDR2 YFSETQ. CDR3 bases: TGCGCCAGCAGCTCCCTAGCGGGGCCGAACACCGGGGAGCTGTTTTTT. It yields the protein CASSSLAGPNTGELFF.

CDR3 residues: CASSPEGQLYGYTF. The DNA of the CDR3 is TGTGCCAGCAGTCCCGAGGGACAGCTCTATGGCTACACCTTC. The chain links TRBV6-2 or TRBV6-3 to TRBJ1-2; TRBD1 aligns across 7 bases. CDR3 size: 14 residues. CDR1 and CDR2 from the germline V gene are MNHEY and SVGEGT. V shed 5 bases and J 4 bases; nucleotides not matched to a gene: 7.

The rearrangement uses TRBV6-5 and TRBJ2-7; D not resolved. CDR1 and CDR2 (germline): MNHEY, SVGAGI. This CDR3 spans 14 amino acids. V was cut by 7 bases and J by 0 bases, with 13 bases left in between. CDR3: CASTPISISYEQYF. In DNA, the CDR3 is TGTGCCAGCACCCCAATTTCAATCTCCTACGAGCAGTACTTC.

The rearrangement links TRBV19 to TRBJ2-5; no reliable D call. Trimming left V 3 bases short and J 5 bases short, with 16 bases between. CDR3 length: 15 residues. CDR1 LNHDA and CDR2 SQIVND come from the germline V gene (reference sequence). CDR3 sequence: CASSMVLSSVETQYF. The CDR3 DNA sequence: TGTGCCAGTAGTATGGTTTTGTCGTCAGTTGAGACCCAGTACTTC.

This chain connects TRBV5-8 to TRBJ2-7; TRBD1 matches at 7 bases. The trim removed 4 bases at V and 1 base at J, leaving 8 bases unmatched. This CDR3 spans 15 amino acids. Germline V lookup: CDR1 SGHTS, CDR2 YDEGEE. In DNA, the CDR3 is TGTGCCAGCAGCCGCGAAAAGGGGGCATCCTACGAGCAGTACTTC. The encoded protein is CASSREKGASYEQYF.

The chain is built from TRBV12-5 and TRBJ2-2; the match to TRBD1 covers 7 bases. Germline assignment: CDR1 LGHNT and CDR2 FRNRAP. The trim removed 6 bases at V and 5 bases at J, leaving 6 bases unmatched. The CDR3 runs 14 residues. The CDR3 spells CASGVGGETGELFF. The CDR3 coding sequence is TGTGCTAGTGGCGTAGGGGGCGAGACCGGGGAGCTGTTTTTT.

This sequence joins TRBV9 and TRBJ1-3; 8 nucleotides agree with TRBD1. Germline V gives CDR1 SGDLS, CDR2 YYNGEE. The CDR3 sequence is 14 residues long. J lost 5 bases, V lost 4 bases, and 5 bases had no gene match. This CDR3 is CASSPRDRRNTIYF. The CDR3 DNA sequence: TGTGCCAGCAGCCCCCGGGACAGGAGAAACACCATATATTTT.

The rearrangement links TRBV6-5 to TRBJ1-2; TRBD1 might be the D (6 bases). CDR3 size: 14 residues. The V and J ends lost 7 bases and 4 bases respectively, with 16 bases between them. CDR1 MNHEY and CDR2 SVGAGI come from the germline V gene. The CDR3 here is CASKSTGRLYGYTF. The CDR3 bases are TGTGCCAGCAAATCGACAGGCCGCCTCTATGGCTACACCTTC.

The chain employs TRBV6-5 and TRBJ1-2; D unclear. With 10 bases removed from V and 0 bases from J, the gap between germline ends came to 12 bases. The germline V gene has CDR1 MNHEY and CDR2 SVGAGI. This CDR3 has 13 residues. The chain's CDR3 is CATRTEANYGYTF. The DNA of the CDR3 is TGTGCCACCAGGACTGAAGCTAACTATGGCTACACCTTC.

The chain recombines TRBV24-1 with TRBJ1-2, with D hard to call. The CDR3 is made up of 11 amino acids. V lost 1 base to trimming and J lost 6 bases, with 2 bases between them. Germline CDR1 reads KGHDR; CDR2 reads SFDVKD. CDR3 sequence (DNA): TGTGCCACCAGTGATTTTAATGGCTACACCTTC. Translation: CATSDFNGYTF.

The chain joins TRBV20-1 to TRBJ2-7; TRBD1 is a possible D gene (6 bases). In germline, CDR1 is DFQATT, CDR2 SNEGSKA (reference sequence). V was pared by 6 bases and J by 2 bases, with 8 bases between. The CDR3 is 11 amino acids. The CDR3 DNA reads TGCAGTGCAAGACAGGCCTACGAGCAGTACTTC. Translating it yields CSARQAYEQYF.

This chain joins TRBV5-5 and TRBJ2-3; 7 bases agree with TRBD1. The CDR3 is made up of 15 amino acids. Germline assignment: CDR1 SGHKS and CDR2 YYEKEE (reference sequence). V lost 4 bases and J lost 0; bases outside the gene matches: 5. CDR3 protein: CASSPDRSSTDTQYF. The CDR3 bases are TGTGCCAGCAGCCCGGACAGGTCTAGCACAGATACGCAGTATTTT. Supplemented by reference TRBV5-5 and TRBJ2-3, the full variable domain reads DAGVTQSPTHLIKTRGQQVTLRCSPISGHKSVSWYQQVLGQGPQFIFQYYEKEERGRGNFPDRFSARQFPNYSSELNVNALLLGDSALYLCASSPDRSSTDTQYFGPGTRLTVL.

The chain is built from TRBV29-1 and TRBJ1-5, with a weak D call TRBD1 (6 bases). The ends were cut back, 4 bases at V and 4 bases at J, with 11 bases in the middle. Germline CDR1 reads SQVTM; CDR2 reads ANQGSEA. CDR3 length equals 13 residues. For the CDR3, the DNA is TGCAGCGTTGGGACAGCTCTGAATCAGCCCCAGCATTTT. It encodes CSVGTALNQPQHF.

The chain employs TRBV6-2 or TRBV6-3 and TRBJ2-2; the match to TRBD1 covers 8 bases. V shed 5 bases, J shed 9 bases, and the junction held 17 bases outside the gene matches. CDR1 is MNHEY and CDR2 is SVGEGT in the germline V gene. The CDR3 is made up of 17 amino acids. CDR3: CASSRPQGATKARELFF. The DNA of the CDR3 is TGTGCCAGCAGTCGGCCTCAGGGGGCCACAAAGGCCAGGGAGCTGTTTTTT.

The chain uses TRBV7-2 and TRBJ1-2; 9 bases line up with TRBD1. CDR3 length: 16 amino acids. Germline values: CDR1 SGHTA, CDR2 FQGNSA. After removal of 5 bases from V and 0 bases from J, the junction contained 7 bases not matched to a gene. CDR3 region: CASSATGGGSNYGYTF. CDR3 DNA sequence: TGTGCCAGCAGCGCGACAGGGGGTGGATCTAACTATGGCTACACCTTC.

V gene TRBV7-2 combines with J gene TRBJ1-1; 11 nucleotides align to TRBD1. Germline loops: CDR1 SGHTA, CDR2 FQGNSA. Unmatched junction bases numbered 16, after V lost 5 bases and J lost 5 bases. The CDR3 has 18 residues. Here the CDR3 DNA reads TGTGCCAGCAGCCCCCGACGTTGGGACAGGGGGAGTTATACTGAAGCTTTCTTT. It is translated as CASSPRRWDRGSYTEAFF. The variable domain in full, completed from reference TRBV7-2 and TRBJ1-1, reads GAGVSQSPSNKVTEKGKDVELRCDPISGHTALYWYRQSLGQGLEFLIYFQGNSAPDKSGLPSDRFSAERTGGSVSTLTIQRTQQEDSAVYLCASSPRRWDRGSYTEAFFGQGTRLTVV.

J is TRBJ1-2 and V is TRBV6-5; 9 bases fit TRBD1. CDR1 is MNHEY and CDR2 is SVGAGI in the germline V gene. The J segment lost 2 bases and the V segment lost 8 bases, leaving 6 bases of the junction unmatched. This CDR3 contains 14 residues. This CDR3 is CASHYGTGNYGYTF. CDR3 nucleotides: TGTGCCAGCCACTACGGGACAGGGAACTATGGCTACACCTTC.

The CDR3 is CASSIALTGSYNSPLHF. CDR3 bases: TGTGCCAGTAGTATAGCCCTGACAGGCTCCTATAATTCACCCCTCCACTTT. The rearrangement joins TRBV19 to TRBJ1-6; perhaps TRBD1 as D (6 bases). Germline V lookup: CDR1 LNHDA, CDR2 SQIVND (reference sequence). The CDR3 has 17 amino acids. The V end was cut by 1 base, the J end by 0 bases, with 10 bases between.

The chain uses TRBV20-1 and TRBJ2-7; possible D gene TRBD2, 5 bases. The CDR3 consists of 14 residues. The germline gives CDR1 DFQATT, CDR2 SNEGSKA (reference sequence). V gave up 3 bases and J gave up 2 bases, with 14 bases separating them. CDR3 in amino acids: CSASLPSLPYEQYF. DNA for the CDR3: TGCAGTGCTAGTTTACCTAGCCTCCCCTACGAGCAGTACTTC.

This sequence joins TRBV3-1 (or the pseudogene TRBV3-2) and TRBJ1-5; D not certain. The V end was cut by 3 bases, the J end by 2 bases, with 8 bases between. This CDR3 has 14 amino acids. The germline V gene has CDR1 LGHDT and CDR2 YNNKEL (reference sequence). CDR3 nucleotides: TGTGCCAGCAGCCAGGGCACACGCAATCAGCCCCAGCATTTT. It translates to CASSQGTRNQPQHF.

The chain is built from TRBV10-2 and TRBJ1-2, with a weak D call TRBD1 (5 bases). The germline V gene encodes CDR1 WSHSY and CDR2 SAAADI. V gave up 2 bases and J gave up 4 bases, with 14 bases separating them. The CDR3 length is 15 residues. Written as DNA, the CDR3 is TGCGCCAGCAGTGAGGGGGGGATTAGCCTCTATGGCTACACCTTC. The encoded protein is CASSEGGISLYGYTF.

This chain uses TRBV18 with TRBJ2-7; D possibly corresponds to TRBD2 (5 bases). Trimming stripped 5 bases from V and 7 bases from J, with 9 bases between. The CDR3 runs 11 residues. Germline values: CDR1 KGHSH, CDR2 LQKENI. CDR3 coding DNA: TGTGCCAGCTCATTACGGACTGAGCAGTACTTC. It specifies CASSLRTEQYF.

The chain links TRBV10-2 to TRBJ2-7; D remains ambiguous. CDR1 and CDR2 from the germline V gene are WSHSY and SAAADI. The CDR3 totals 14 residues. The V end lost 9 bases, the J end lost 2 bases, and 17 bases lay between the germline ends. The CDR3 here is CARAGWKITYEQYF. CDR3 bases: TGCGCCAGAGCAGGTTGGAAGATTACCTACGAGCAGTACTTC.

V is TRBV3-1 (or the pseudogene TRBV3-2) and J is TRBJ1-2; unclear D gene. CDR1 is LGHDT, CDR2 YNNKEL, per germline (reference sequence). Trimming left V 2 bases short and J 4 bases short, with 11 bases between. The CDR3 consists of 14 residues. CDR3 sequence (DNA): TGTGCCAGCAGCCAATCGCGTGCGAGCTATGGCTACACCTTC. Its protein product is CASSQSRASYGYTF.

The gene calls are TRBV24-1 and TRBJ1-2, with D possibly being TRBD1 (5 bases). Trimming shortened V by 7 bases and J by 2 bases, and 10 bases separated the two germline ends. The V gene's germline CDR1 is KGHDR and CDR2 SFDVKD. This CDR3 has 13 residues. This CDR3 reads CATRRDGNYGYTF. As DNA, the CDR3 is TGTGCCACCAGGCGGGACGGAAACTATGGCTACACCTTC.

This clone was counted a few times. This specimen includes other DNA sequences encoding the same CDR3. The chain employs TRBV19 and TRBJ1-5; 8 bases are shared with TRBD1. The V segment lost 4 bases and the J segment 3 bases; nucleotides outside the gene matches: 2. Germline V gene data show CDR1 as LNHDA and CDR2 as SQIVND (reference sequence). CDR3 length: 14 residues. In DNA, the CDR3 is TGTGCCAGTAGTACCAGGGGGCCCAATCAGCCCCAGCATTTT. Its translation: CASSTRGPNQPQHF.

This clone was seen only once. The V call is TRBV10-3, the J call TRBJ1-2, with a tentative D call TRBD1 (6 bases). The V gene's germline CDR1 is ENHRY and CDR2 SYGVKD. The CDR3 loop spans 13 amino acids. Deletions cut 3 bases from V and 4 bases from J, with 9 bases between. The CDR3 nucleotides read TGTGCCATCAGTGAAGGGACACCCTATGGCTACACCTTC. Protein product: CAISEGTPYGYTF.

The chain couples TRBV6-5 to TRBJ2-7; perhaps TRBD1 as D (5 bases). The ends were cut back, 7 bases at V and 1 base at J, with 8 bases in the middle. The germline CDR1 and CDR2 sequences are MNHEY and SVGAGI. CDR3 size: 12 residues. The CDR3 sequence is CASTQGSYEQYF. The CDR3 nucleotides are TGTGCCAGCACCCAGGGTTCCTACGAGCAGTACTTC.

The chain joins TRBV2 to TRBJ2-1; D is unclear. Per germline, CDR1 SNHLY and CDR2 FYNNEI. V was cut by 4 bases and J by 6 bases, with 16 bases left in between. CDR3 length: 15 residues. This CDR3 is CASSVVVTVRNEQFF. In DNA, the CDR3 is TGTGCCAGCAGTGTTGTAGTAACGGTCCGCAATGAGCAGTTCTTC.